A selection of T cell receptor beta chains follows, all from one sample in a study of T cell changes during pregnancy in multiple sclerosis. Libraries were prepared by immunoSEQ multiplex PCR; TCRdb keeps only in-frame clonotypes and omits some of them. The sample lists some 46,000 clones, roughly 92% seen once, with around 2.1% in the top ten. Sample: peripheral blood, taken in the third trimester of pregnancy. The receptors originated from a female donor with multiple sclerosis, enrolled in a pregnancy study. CDR3s include the opening cysteine and the closing phenylalanine or tryptophan. The D gene is left open where the match is weak. Rows may omit the clone size; those that give it use once, few, many or a size class.

v_call	d_call	j_call	clone_size	cdr3_nt	cdr3_aa
TRBV27	.	TRBJ2-7	.	TGTGCCAGCAGTTTAGCAGGTCAGACCTACGAGCAGTACTTC	CASSLAGQTYEQYF
TRBV7-2	TRBD1	TRBJ1-1	.	TGTGCCAGCAGCTCTACAGGGGGATTCATGAACACTGAAGCTTTCTTT	CASSSTGGFMNTEAFF
TRBV5-4	.	TRBJ1-5	.	TGTGCCAGCAGCCCCCTGGGGGCAGATCAGGGCAATCAGCCCCAGCATTTT	CASSPLGADQGNQPQHF
TRBV11-3	TRBD2	TRBJ2-7	.	TGTGCCAGCAGCTTAGGCGGGGGAAGCTCCTACGAGCAGTACTTC	CASSLGGGSSYEQYF
TRBV27	TRBD1	TRBJ1-2	.	TGTGCCAGCAGTTTCGGTCCCGTGAGGGGGCATTATGGCTACACCTTC	CASSFGPVRGHYGYTF
TRBV5-8	.	TRBJ2-1	.	TGTGCCAGCAGCCATTCAGGGGCGAACCCCTACAATGAGCAGTTCTTC	CASSHSGANPYNEQFF
TRBV7-8	TRBD1	TRBJ1-1	once	TGTGCCAGCAGCTTACACAGGGGGAAGGCTGAAGCTTTCTTT	CASSLHRGKAEAFF
TRBV29-1	TRBD1	TRBJ1-3	.	TGCAGCGTTGGAGAAAGGGGGCTAGGAGGAAACACCATATATTTT	CSVGERGLGGNTIYF
TRBV5-1	.	TRBJ2-7	.	TGCGCCAGCAGCTTGGATGCTGGGCCAGCCTCCGAGCAGTACTTC	CASSLDAGPASEQYF
TRBV25-1	.	TRBJ2-3	.	TGTGCCAGCAGCTTGAGCACAGATACGCAGTATTTT	CASSLSTDTQYF
TRBV27	TRBD1	TRBJ2-3	once	TGTGCCAGCGGGTCCGGGACAGGGCACACAGATACGCAGTATTTT	CASGSGTGHTDTQYF
TRBV21-1	.	TRBJ2-7	once	TGTGCCAGCCACCGACAGGTAGGCTTCGAGCAGTACTTC	CASHRQVGFEQYF
TRBV28	TRBD2	TRBJ2-7	.	TGTGCCAGCAGTTTAACTAGCGGGATTTACGAGCAGTACTTC	CASSLTSGIYEQYF
TRBV6-6	TRBD2	TRBJ2-1	.	TGTGCCAGCAGTTACGGCGGCGGGAGAGGGGACAATGAGCAGTTCTTC	CASSYGGGRGDNEQFF
TRBV30	.	TRBJ1-1	.	TGTGCCTGGAGTATAGGGGTGATCACTGAAGCTTTCTTT	CAWSIGVITEAFF
TRBV15	TRBD1	TRBJ2-6	.	TGTGCCACCAGCAGCGGACAGGGCTCTGGGGCCAACGTCCTGACTTTC	CATSSGQGSGANVLTF
TRBV11-3	.	TRBJ1-1	.	TGTGCCAGCAGCTTAGATCGCGCAGGGCTCGGCACTGAAGCTTTCTTT	CASSLDRAGLGTEAFF
TRBV12-5	.	TRBJ2-5	.	TGTGCTAGTGGTTTGGGTTCGGGGGAGACCCAGTACTTC	CASGLGSGETQYF
TRBV29-1	.	TRBJ1-1	.	TGCAGCGTTGACAGTGGGCTTGGCACTGAAGCTTTCTTT	CSVDSGLGTEAFF
TRBV4-1	.	TRBJ1-1	.	TGCGCCAGCAGCCAAGTATCGGGGAGCACTGAAGCTTTCTTT	CASSQVSGSTEAFF
TRBV6-5	TRBD2	TRBJ2-1	.	TGTGCCAGCAGGTCCCTAGCGGGACTCAATGAGCAGTTCTTC	CASRSLAGLNEQFF
TRBV11-2	TRBD2	TRBJ2-7	.	TGTGCCAGCAGCTTTCTGATAGCGGGTGGCGAGCAGTACTTC	CASSFLIAGGEQYF
TRBV7-7	.	TRBJ2-1	once	TGTGCTAGCAGCTTAACTAGCAGTAGCTCCTACAATGAGCAGTTCTTC	CASSLTSSSSYNEQFF
TRBV14	.	TRBJ2-1	.	TGTGCCAGCAGCCTCAACAATGAGCAGTTCTTC	CASSLNNEQFF
TRBV28	TRBD2	TRBJ2-7	.	TGTGCCAGCAGTGGGCTACCGGGACTAGCCGGCCAATACGAGCAGTACTTC	CASSGLPGLAGQYEQYF
TRBV19	.	TRBJ2-6	once	TGTGCCAGTAGTATAGAGTTATCTGGGGCCAACGTCCTGACTTTC	CASSIELSGANVLTF
TRBV10-3	TRBD2	TRBJ2-2	.	TGTGCCATCAGGCCGGGACTAGCGGGAGGGGGCAACACCGGGGAGCTGTTTTTT	CAIRPGLAGGGNTGELFF
TRBV25-1	TRBD2	TRBJ2-2	.	TGTGCCAGCAGTGACCCGCGGGTAGCGGGCCAGAACACCGGGGAGCTGTTTTTT	CASSDPRVAGQNTGELFF
TRBV7-2	.	TRBJ1-1	once	TGTGCCAGCAGCAGGCGGGGCACTGAAGCTTTCTTT	CASSRRGTEAFF
TRBV19	TRBD1	TRBJ2-1	once	TGTGCCAGTAGCAGGGGACAGGCCCTTTACAATGAGCAGTTCTTC	CASSRGQALYNEQFF
TRBV19	.	TRBJ1-1	.	TGTGCCAGTAGTATAATGAGGTTCTCCACTGAAGCTTTCTTT	CASSIMRFSTEAFF
TRBV28	TRBD1	TRBJ2-7	.	TGTGCCAGCAGTTTATGGGTCAGGGGGCGATACGAGCAGTACTTC	CASSLWVRGRYEQYF
TRBV7-2	.	TRBJ2-3	.	TGTGCCAGCAGCTTAGCCCTCGAGGGATCGCAGTATTTT	CASSLALEGSQYF
TRBV28	.	TRBJ1-5	.	TGTGCCAGCGATGGTCGGAATCAGCCCCAGCATTTT	CASDGRNQPQHF
TRBV29-1	.	TRBJ2-4	.	TGCAGCGTTGGACTAGTAGGAAACATTCAGTACTTC	CSVGLVGNIQYF
TRBV29-1	.	TRBJ2-6	.	TGCAGCGTTCTCCCAGGGACCAACGTCCTGACTTTC	CSVLPGTNVLTF
TRBV19	.	TRBJ2-2	.	TGTGCCAGTAGTATTGAGGCACTACGTCGCACCGGGGAGCTGTTTTTT	CASSIEALRRTGELFF
TRBV9	.	TRBJ2-7	.	TGTGCCAGCAGCGTAGGCGGAGAGCTTCGCTACGAGCAGTACTTC	CASSVGGELRYEQYF
TRBV15	.	TRBJ2-1	.	TGTGCCACCAGCAGACTACTAGGCCCGGGGTACAATGAGCAGTTCTTC	CATSRLLGPGYNEQFF
TRBV11-3	.	TRBJ2-7	.	TGTGCCAGCAGCTTAGACACCTACGAGCAGTACTTC	CASSLDTYEQYF
TRBV9	TRBD2	TRBJ2-7	.	TGTGCCAGCAGCCAGGGACTAGCGGACTCCTACGAGCAGTACTTC	CASSQGLADSYEQYF
TRBV11-2	.	TRBJ2-5	once	TGTGCCAGCAGCTTAGGGACATTACAAGAGACCCAGTACTTC	CASSLGTLQETQYF
TRBV13	.	TRBJ2-1	.	TGTGCCAGCAGCCGGACTCTCTCGAGCTCCTACAATGAGCAGTTCTTC	CASSRTLSSSYNEQFF
TRBV29-1	TRBD2	TRBJ2-1	.	TGCAGCGTTGAAGGAAGTCTAGGGCGCGGGAGCTCCTACAATGAGCAGTTCTTC	CSVEGSLGRGSSYNEQFF
TRBV5-1	TRBD2	TRBJ2-1	once	TGCGCCAGCAGCCGCTCCGGGACTAGCGGCACAAACAATGAGCAGTTCTTC	CASSRSGTSGTNNEQFF
TRBV15	TRBD2	TRBJ2-7	.	TGTGCCACCAGCAGGTTTACTAGCGCGAGCTCCTACGAGCAGTACTTC	CATSRFTSASSYEQYF
TRBV28	.	TRBJ1-1	.	TGTGCCAGCAGTGGATGGAGGGGGGGCAGATTCACTGAAGCTTTCTTT	CASSGWRGGRFTEAFF
TRBV28	.	TRBJ2-7	once	TGTGCCAGCAGTACCACCGGGACACACTTCTCCGAGCAGTACTTC	CASSTTGTHFSEQYF
TRBV29-1	.	TRBJ1-2	.	TGCAGCGTTGATGGGGCAGGGTATGGCTACACCTTC	CSVDGAGYGYTF
TRBV23-1	TRBD1	TRBJ1-1	.	TGCGCCACCTACAGGGGCCTGAACACTGAAGCTTTCTTT	CATYRGLNTEAFF
TRBV11-2	.	TRBJ1-1	.	TGTGCCACCCCGGTCCGGGACAAGGCTCAGGGGACTGAAGCTTTCTTT	CATPVRDKAQGTEAFF
TRBV5-5	.	TRBJ2-7	.	TGTGCCAGCAGCATGACGGACTACCACGAGCAGTACTTC	CASSMTDYHEQYF
TRBV11-2	TRBD2	TRBJ2-5	.	TGTGCCAGCAGCTTACAAGCGGGAGTGACTGAGACCCAGTACTTC	CASSLQAGVTETQYF